The sequence of this TCR beta chain was determined in a study of blood T cell repertoires in COVID-19 (dated by TCRdb to the early 2020s). With respect to the entire study: Samples from collaborators originated in the United States, Italy and Spain and spanned both the acute and convalescent phases of COVID-19. The prospective study material was composed of cDNA or gDNA derived from T cells, B-cell-depleted T cells, or PBMCs. The sample metadata nearly always contained a de-identified subject ID, COVID-19 status, age in years and sex. Deeply sampled blood TCRbeta repertoires from subjects exposed to, actively infected with, or recovered from COVID-19 were included in the dataset. The samples were drawn from two sources: the first 160 participants of the ongoing ImmuneRACE study, and 1,200 or so subjects contributed by 6 global collaborators. A freely available public database, intended as a resource for researchers studying the immune response to SARS-CoV-2, is where the repertoires were released. Where available, HLA class I and class II types were obtained from metadata supplied by the sample provider rather than from assay-based typing.

Concerning this clone: The antigen it binds to is not known. Base qualities are not provided; no much larger clone lies one nucleotide away.

Broader findings and caveats from the paper: The amount of clinical and demographic metadata varied by source and participant and was provided uncurated.

Including cysteine and phenylalanine, the CDR3 has 14 amino acids. The DNA shown is the 42-base CDR3, in frame from base 1. V was cut back by 2 bases and J by 5 bases, leaving a gap of 10 bases between them. CDR1 and CDR2 (SGHNT, YYREEE) derive from the germline V gene (reference sequence). The collaborating institutions used their own protocols to collect whole blood in K2EDTA tubes. For TCRbeta analysis, collaborators shipped samples as frozen whole blood, isolated PBMCs, or DNA extracted from either of those sample types. TCRbeta CDR3 regions were amplified from genomic DNA using the immunoSEQ Assay, a bias-controlled multiplex PCR. The original pipeline was this. Within the assay, amplification of reference gene primers was used to estimate how many nucleated cells each sample contained. To quantify the absolute abundance of each unique TCRbeta CDR3 rearrangement, sequence reads were collapsed and filtered. Productive Simpson clonality was computed per sample as the square root of Simpson's diversity index over productive rearrangements. TCRdb took over this immuneACCESS table, retaining in-frame rearrangements with V and J assigned. Such tables are incomplete; in checked studies, under half of the missing clones stem from an unresolved V gene, and the remainder is unexplained. V, J and clone size are those of that table, while D and trimming were read from the DNA. The table for this sample lists about 140,000 clones; approximately 86% of them were counted only once. The top ten constitute about 5.8% of the sample.

The sample consisted of peripheral blood. The TCR was taken from a human donor in a cohort sampled during active COVID-19. The rearrangement joined TRBV5-4 to TRBJ1-4, with the identity of the D gene unclear. The CDR3 is CASSFRGTNEKLFF. The DNA sequence is TGTGCCAGCAGCTTTCGAGGAACGAATGAAAAACTGTTTTTT.